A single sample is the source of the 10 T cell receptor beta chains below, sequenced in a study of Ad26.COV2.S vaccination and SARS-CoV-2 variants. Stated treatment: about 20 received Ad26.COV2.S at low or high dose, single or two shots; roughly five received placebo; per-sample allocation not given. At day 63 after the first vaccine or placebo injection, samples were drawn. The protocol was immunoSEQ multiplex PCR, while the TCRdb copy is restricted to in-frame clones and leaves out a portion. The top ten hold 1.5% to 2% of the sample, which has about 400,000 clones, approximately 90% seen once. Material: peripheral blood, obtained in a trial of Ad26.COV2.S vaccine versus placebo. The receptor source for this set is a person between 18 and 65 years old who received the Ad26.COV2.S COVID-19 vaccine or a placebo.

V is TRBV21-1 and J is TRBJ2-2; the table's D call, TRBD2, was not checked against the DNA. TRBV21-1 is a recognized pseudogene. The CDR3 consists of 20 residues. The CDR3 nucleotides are TGTGCCAGCAGACCCAAAATTAACCCGGGGGTAGCCGCGAACACCGGGGAGCTGTTTTTT. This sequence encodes CASRPKINPGVAANTGELFF.

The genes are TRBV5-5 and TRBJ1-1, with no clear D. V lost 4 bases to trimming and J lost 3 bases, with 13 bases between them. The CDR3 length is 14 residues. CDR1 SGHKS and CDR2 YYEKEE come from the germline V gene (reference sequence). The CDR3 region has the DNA TGTGCCAGCAGCCGGCGAGGCGGGGACACTGAAGCTTTCTTT. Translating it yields CASSRRGGDTEAFF.

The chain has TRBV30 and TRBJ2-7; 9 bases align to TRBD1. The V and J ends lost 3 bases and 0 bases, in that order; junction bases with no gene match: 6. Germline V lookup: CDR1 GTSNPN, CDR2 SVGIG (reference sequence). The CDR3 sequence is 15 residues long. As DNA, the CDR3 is TGTGCCTGGAGGCAGACAGGGGGTGCCTCCTACGAGCAGTACTTC. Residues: CAWRQTGGASYEQYF.

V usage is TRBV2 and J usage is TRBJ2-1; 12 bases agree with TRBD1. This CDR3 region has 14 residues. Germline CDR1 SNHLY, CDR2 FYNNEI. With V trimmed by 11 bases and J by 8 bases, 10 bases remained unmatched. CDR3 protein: CAVPRDRGRDEQFF. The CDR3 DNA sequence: TGTGCCGTACCCCGGGACAGGGGGCGTGATGAGCAGTTCTTC.

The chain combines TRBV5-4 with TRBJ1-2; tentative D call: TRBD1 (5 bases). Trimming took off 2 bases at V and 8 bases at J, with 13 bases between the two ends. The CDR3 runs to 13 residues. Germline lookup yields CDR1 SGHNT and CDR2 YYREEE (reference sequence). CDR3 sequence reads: CASSFSGPEGYTF. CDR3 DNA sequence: TGTGCCAGCAGCTTTTCAGGGCCGGAAGGCTACACCTTC.

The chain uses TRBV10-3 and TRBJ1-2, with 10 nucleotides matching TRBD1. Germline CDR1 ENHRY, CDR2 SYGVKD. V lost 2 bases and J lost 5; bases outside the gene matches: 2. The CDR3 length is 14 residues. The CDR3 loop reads CAISERDRGYGYTF. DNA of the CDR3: TGTGCCATCAGTGAGAGGGACAGGGGTTATGGCTACACCTTC.

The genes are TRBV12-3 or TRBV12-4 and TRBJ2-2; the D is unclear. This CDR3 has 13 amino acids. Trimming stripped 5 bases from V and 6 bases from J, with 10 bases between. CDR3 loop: CASSPRRSGELFF. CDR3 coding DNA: TGTGCCAGCAGTCCAAGACGCTCCGGGGAGCTGTTTTTT.

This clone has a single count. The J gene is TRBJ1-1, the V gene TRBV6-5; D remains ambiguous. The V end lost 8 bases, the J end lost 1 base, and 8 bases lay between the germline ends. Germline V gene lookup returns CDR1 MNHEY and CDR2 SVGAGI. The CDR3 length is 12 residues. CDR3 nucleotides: TGTGCCAGCTACAGAGCGAACACTGAAGCTTTCTTT. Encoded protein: CASYRANTEAFF.

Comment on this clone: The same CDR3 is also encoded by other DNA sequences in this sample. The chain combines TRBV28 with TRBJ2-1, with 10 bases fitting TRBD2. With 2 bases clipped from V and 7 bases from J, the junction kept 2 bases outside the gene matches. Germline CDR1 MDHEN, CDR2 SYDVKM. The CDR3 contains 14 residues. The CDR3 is CASSLLAGVNEQFF. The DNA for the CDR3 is TGTGCCAGCAGTTTACTAGCGGGAGTGAATGAGCAGTTCTTC.

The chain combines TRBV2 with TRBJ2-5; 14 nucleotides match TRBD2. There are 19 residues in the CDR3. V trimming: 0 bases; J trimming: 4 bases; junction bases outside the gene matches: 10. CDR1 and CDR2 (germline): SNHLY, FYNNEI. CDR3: CASSEARGLAGVSGETQYF. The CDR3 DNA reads TGTGCCAGCAGTGAAGCCCGGGGACTAGCGGGAGTTTCTGGAGAGACCCAGTACTTC.